This TCR beta chain was sequenced in a study listed by TCRdb under 2016. To prepare the library, RT-PCR was applied. Sequenced using an Illumina MiSeq. The public reads were quality trimmed at Q25 with fastp and then assembled into clones with MiXCR by TCRdb, keeping productive beta chains. Every distinct CDR3 protein forms one entry, paired with its most common genes and DNA. Here the sample has about 680,000 distinct CDR3 sequences; approximately 15% occur a single time. The ten largest account for roughly 3.9% of the sample. This clonotype was observed a few times. The target of this receptor is not known. Base qualities are not recorded, but no much larger clone differs from it by a single base. The junction shows trimming of 0 bases on V and 7 bases on J, plus 12 bases between the germline ends. Including the terminal cysteine and phenylalanine, the CDR3 comprises 14 residues. The kept DNA is CDR3 alone, 42 bases in frame from the first base. Via the germline V gene (reference sequence), CDR1 is LGHDT and CDR2 YNNKEL.

The sequence links TRBV3-1 to TRBJ2-5, with TRBD2 perhaps the D gene, on 6 matching bases. The sequence came from a female donor in good health, serving as a healthy control. The sequenced material came from memory CD4+ T cells from blood. The DNA sequence is TGTGCCAGCAGCCAAGACCCAGGGACTTGGACCCAGTACTTC. It codes for CASSQDPGTWTQYF.